This record covers a single TCR beta chain. Tagging with unique molecular identifiers was applied to individual cDNA molecules. MiXCR was run by TCRdb on the 5' RACE reads, yielding one entry per CDR3 protein. This table has more than 35,000 distinct CDR3 sequences, under 6.5% appearing once. CDR1 and CDR2 (germline): MDHEN, SYDVKM. V was pared by 8 bases and J by 5 bases, with 13 bases of the junction left unmatched. CDR3 length: 15 residues. This sample stems from a study of early T cells in non-severe SARS-CoV-2 infection. This TCR came from an adult who was a healthcare worker with PCR-confirmed SARS-CoV-2 infection or an uninfected control (not recorded which). The chain joins TRBV28 to TRBJ2-7; 9 positions match TRBD1. The material sequenced was whole blood. The CDR3 is CASRTPGQGNNEQYF. The CDR3, as DNA: TGTGCCAGCCGCACACCTGGACAGGGGAATAACGAGCAGTACTTC.